The 28 T cell receptor beta chains listed next were all sequenced from one sample in a study of control samples from healthy donors and cancer patients. Profiled with immunoSEQ multiplex PCR; TCRdb holds only in-frame clones, not every one. The table records about 120,000 clones, 89% of them present only once. The sample consisted of blood. The receptor set was obtained from a man between 50 and 59 years old in good health.

The CDR3 spells CAWSPGPGAGELFF. CDR3 in DNA: TGTGCCTGGAGTCCGGGCCCAGGGGCCGGGGAGCTGTTTTTT. The chain is built from TRBV30 and TRBJ2-2; tentatively, D is TRBD1 (6 bases). The length of the CDR3 is 14 residues. The V end lost 2 bases, the J end lost 6 bases, and 13 bases lay between the germline ends. The germline gives CDR1 GTSNPN, CDR2 SVGIG (reference sequence).

The chain is built from TRBV30 and TRBJ1-4; D is uncertain. The CDR3 length is 14 residues. Per the germline V gene, CDR1 is GTSNPN and CDR2 is SVGIG (reference sequence). V was clipped by 7 bases and J by 0 bases, with 12 bases between them. CDR3 sequence: CAFEPGATNEKLFF. The DNA for the CDR3 is TGTGCCTTTGAGCCGGGCGCAACTAATGAAAAACTGTTTTTT.

The chain carries TRBV5-1 and TRBJ2-5; D is undetermined. Trimming took off 0 bases at V and 5 bases at J, with 8 bases between the two ends. Germline loops: CDR1 SGHRS, CDR2 YFSETQ. This CDR3 has 13 amino acids. The CDR3 region is CASSLVPGETQYF. CDR3 coding DNA: TGCGCCAGCAGCTTGGTTCCCGGGGAGACCCAGTACTTC.

The chain recombines TRBV4-2 with TRBJ1-1; D not certain. Germline loops: CDR1 LGHNA, CDR2 YNFKEQ. This CDR3 is built from 12 residues. V was clipped by 1 base and J by 8 bases, with 8 bases between them. The CDR3 region has the DNA TGTGCCAGCAGCCAAGCCACTAACGAAGCTTTCTTT. Its protein product is CASSQATNEAFF.

V is TRBV5-6 and J is TRBJ2-7; 13 positions agree with TRBD2. In germline, CDR1 is SGHDT, CDR2 YYEEEE. J lost 0 bases, V lost 2 bases, and 5 bases had no gene match. This CDR3 comprises 17 residues. The CDR3 coding sequence is TGTGCCAGCAGCTTCGGACTAGCGGGGGCCCTCTCCTACGAGCAGTACTTC. Amino acids: CASSFGLAGALSYEQYF.

The rearrangement links TRBV4-3 to TRBJ1-2; 9 bases fit TRBD1. After removal of 4 bases from V and 8 bases from J, the junction contained 8 bases not matched to a gene. The CDR3 extends over 14 amino acids. In germline, CDR1 is LGHNA, CDR2 YSLEER. The CDR3 coding sequence is TGCGCCAGCAGCCCGACTAACAGGGGGCGCGGCTACACCTTC. Amino acids: CASSPTNRGRGYTF.

The V call is TRBV24-1, the J call TRBJ2-5; D assignment may be TRBD1 or TRBD2 (5 bases each). Germline CDR1 is KGHDR and CDR2 is SFDVKD. This CDR3 contains 15 residues. V was clipped by 3 bases and J by 1 base, with 11 bases between them. DNA for the CDR3: TGTGCCACCAGTGATCCGGGACGGACCCAAGAGACCCAGTACTTC. Amino acid sequence: CATSDPGRTQETQYF.

About this clone itself: This sample also contains other DNA sequences that code for the same CDR3. The chain recombines TRBV6-5 with TRBJ1-5, with TRBD1 matching over 9 bases. This CDR3 is 15 amino acids long. Germline V gives CDR1 MNHEY, CDR2 SVGAGI. V lost 6 bases to trimming and J lost 1 base; unmatched junction nucleotides: 4. CDR3 protein: CASRGQGGSNQPQHF. The CDR3 DNA is TGTGCCAGCAGGGGACAGGGCGGGAGCAATCAGCCCCAGCATTTT.

The V and J genes are TRBV2 and TRBJ1-2; D gene uncertain. V lost 1 base to trimming and J lost 0 bases, with 12 bases between them. The length of the CDR3 is 16 residues. The germline gives CDR1 SNHLY, CDR2 FYNNEI. The CDR3 DNA reads as TGTGCCAGCAGTGAAGGGCCCAGTGGGGCTAACTATGGCTACACCTTC. Amino acids: CASSEGPSGANYGYTF.

The chain combines TRBV14 with TRBJ2-6; possible D gene TRBD1, 6 bases. The CDR3 runs to 16 residues. Germline assignment: CDR1 SGHDN and CDR2 FVKESK. Trimming took 4 bases from V and 0 from J, leaving 10 bases between them. The CDR3 is CASSLQGFSGANVLTF. CDR3 nucleotides: TGTGCCAGCAGCCTCCAGGGGTTCTCTGGGGCCAACGTCCTGACTTTC.

The chain couples TRBV6-1 to TRBJ2-5; TRBD1 might be the D (5 bases). The CDR3 has 15 amino acids. In germline, CDR1 is MNHNS, CDR2 SASEGT. V lost 0 bases to trimming and J lost 3 bases, with 11 bases between them. The CDR3 DNA follows: TGTGCCAGCAGTGAAGCGCGGTTCAGGGAAGAGACCCAGTACTTC. Translation gives CASSEARFREETQYF.

The chain joins TRBV20-1 to TRBJ1-1, with 7 bases lining up with TRBD1. CDR1 DFQATT and CDR2 SNEGSKA come from the germline V gene (reference sequence). This CDR3 has 10 residues. Trimming took 5 bases from V and 11 from J; bases not matched to a gene: 5. The CDR3 here is CSAGTGVAFF. The CDR3 DNA sequence: TGCAGTGCTGGAACAGGGGTGGCTTTCTTT.

The CDR3 sequence: CASRLRATDTQYF. The CDR3, as DNA: TGTGCCAGCAGACTGCGGGCGACAGATACGCAGTATTTT. The rearrangement joins TRBV7-9 to TRBJ2-3; the D gene is possibly TRBD2 (5 bases). This CDR3 is 13 amino acids long. Germline CDR1 and CDR2: SEHNR and FQNEAQ (reference sequence). Trimming removed 6 bases at V and 3 bases at J, with 10 bases between.

This clone showed up just once. The chain recombines TRBV27 with TRBJ2-6; D is unresolved. Germline-derived CDR1 and CDR2 are MNHEY and SMNVEV (reference sequence). Between the trimmed V and J ends, which lost 7 bases and 3 bases, there was a span of 7 bases. The CDR3 is 13 amino acids. CDR3 sequence reads: CASKGYGANVLTF. The CDR3 DNA reads as TGTGCCAGCAAGGGTTATGGGGCCAACGTCCTGACTTTC. Complete variable domain (other parts from reference TRBV27 and TRBJ2-6): EAQVTQNPRYLITVTGKKLTVTCSQNMNHEYMSWYRQDPGLGLRQIYYSMNVEVTDKGDVPEGYKVSRKEKRNFPLILESPSPNQTSLYFCASKGYGANVLTFGAGSRLTVL.

V usage is TRBV18 and J usage is TRBJ1-1, with unresolved D. The germline CDR1 and CDR2 sequences are KGHSH and LQKENI. V lost 4 bases and J lost 2, with 8 bases in between. This CDR3 is built from 13 residues. This chain's CDR3 is CASSLGINTEAFF. Written as DNA, the CDR3 is TGTGCCAGCTCACTGGGGATTAACACTGAAGCTTTCTTT.

The chain links TRBV29-1 to TRBJ2-5; the match to TRBD2 covers 10 bases. The V and J ends lost 4 bases and 2 bases, in that order; junction bases with no gene match: 1. The germline V gene encodes CDR1 SQVTM and CDR2 ANQGSEA. CDR3 length: 13 residues. The CDR3 loop is CSVGTSGQETQYF. The CDR3 nucleotides read TGCAGCGTTGGGACTAGCGGACAAGAGACCCAGTACTTC.

This chain connects TRBV7-2 to TRBJ1-2; 8 nucleotides align to TRBD1. Germline V gives CDR1 SGHTA, CDR2 FQGNSA. The CDR3 contains 15 residues. V gave up 3 bases and J gave up 5 bases; unmatched junction bases: 8. Written as DNA, the CDR3 is TGTGCCAGCAGCTTTAAACCGGGACAGGAGTATGGCTACACCTTC. It specifies CASSFKPGQEYGYTF.

The V gene is TRBV7-8, the J gene TRBJ1-1; 8 bases align to TRBD1. The CDR3 totals 17 residues. V dropped 2 bases and J dropped 0; count of bases not matched to a gene: 8. Germline V gene sequence: CDR1 SGHVS, CDR2 FQNEAQ. CDR3 coding DNA: TGTGCCAGCAGCTTAAGACAGGGGCCGGATTTGAACACTGAAGCTTTCTTT. Protein sequence: CASSLRQGPDLNTEAFF.

This clone was counted a few times. The chain has TRBV18 and TRBJ1-4, with 7 positions matching TRBD1. The CDR3 sequence is 16 residues long. Germline V gives CDR1 KGHSH, CDR2 LQKENI. V shed 2 bases and J 5 bases; nucleotides not matched to a gene: 8. The CDR3 DNA sequence: TGTGCCAGCTCACCATCCCGGACAGGAGAGAATGAAAAACTGTTTTTT. Translating it yields CASSPSRTGENEKLFF.

V and J are TRBV6-5 and TRBJ2-2; the match to TRBD1 covers 9 bases. The V segment lost 7 bases and the J segment 7 bases; nucleotides outside the gene matches: 10. The germline V gene encodes CDR1 MNHEY and CDR2 SVGAGI. The CDR3 covers 15 residues. CDR3 sequence: CASTFTQGAGGELFF. CDR3 sequence (DNA): TGTGCCAGCACTTTCACACAGGGGGCCGGCGGGGAGCTGTTTTTT.

The V gene is TRBV27, the J gene TRBJ1-1; 8 bases agree with TRBD1. Germline lookup yields CDR1 MNHEY and CDR2 SMNVEV (reference sequence). The V segment lost 4 bases and the J segment 1 base; nucleotides outside the gene matches: 5. The CDR3 has 15 residues. This CDR3 is CASSSRGQGNTEAFF. Here the CDR3 DNA reads TGTGCCAGCAGTTCACGAGGACAGGGGAACACTGAAGCTTTCTTT.

The gene calls are TRBV6-5 and TRBJ2-1; 8 bases line up with TRBD2. J gave up 7 bases and V 6 bases, and 8 bases lay outside the gene matches. Germline V gene data show CDR1 as MNHEY and CDR2 as SVGAGI. The CDR3 covers 14 residues. The CDR3 DNA is TGTGCCAGCAGACGAAGCGGGGGTCGGAATGAGCAGTTCTTC. Translated: CASRRSGGRNEQFF.

J is TRBJ1-1 and V is TRBV18; the D gene is possibly TRBD1 (5 bases). The CDR3 is 14 amino acids. CDR1 and CDR2 from the germline V gene are KGHSH and LQKENI. Trimming pared 7 bases from V and 6 bases from J, leaving 18 bases between. Here the CDR3 reads CASYTSSGSAEAFF. The CDR3 DNA sequence: TGTGCCAGCTATACATCTTCAGGGTCGGCTGAAGCTTTCTTT.

The CDR3 DNA reads as TGTGCCAGCATTCAGGACAGGCTTACAGATACGCAGTATTTT. Its translation is CASIQDRLTDTQYF. This chain links TRBV6-5 with TRBJ2-3, with 7 bases fitting TRBD1. The CDR3 has 14 residues. The ends lost 7 bases at V and 3 bases at J; junction bases unmatched: 7. The V gene's germline CDR1 is MNHEY and CDR2 SVGAGI.

This clone was detected once. V and J are TRBV9 and TRBJ2-5; D is undetermined. This CDR3 is built from 13 residues. Trimming cost V 1 base and J 0 bases, with 4 bases left between them. Germline CDR1 and CDR2: SGDLS and YYNGEE. The CDR3 sequence is CASSVSDQETQYF. The CDR3 DNA reads as TGTGCCAGCAGCGTAAGTGACCAAGAGACCCAGTACTTC.

The rearrangement links TRBV19 to TRBJ1-2, with 8 bases fitting TRBD1. Trimming at V came to 7 bases and at J to 4 bases, leaving 8 bases not matched to a gene. CDR1 and CDR2 from the germline V gene are LNHDA and SQIVND (reference sequence). This CDR3 has 14 residues. This chain's CDR3 is CASKETGVRYGYTF. The CDR3 nucleotides read TGTGCCAGTAAAGAGACAGGGGTACGCTATGGCTACACCTTC.

The CDR3 bases are TGTGCCAGCAGGCGGGGGACAGGGAACTCTGGGGCCAACGTCCTGACTTTC. Its translation: CASRRGTGNSGANVLTF. V usage is TRBV25-1 and J usage is TRBJ2-6; 9 bases are shared with TRBD1. Germline-derived CDR1 and CDR2 are MGHDK and SYGVNS. The V segment lost 6 bases and the J segment 0 bases; nucleotides outside the gene matches: 6. This CDR3 spans 17 amino acids.

V and J are TRBV4-2 and TRBJ1-1, with TRBD1 identical over 7 bases. Germline CDR1 LGHNA, CDR2 YNFKEQ. V gave up 3 bases and J gave up 0 bases; unmatched junction bases: 7. The CDR3 has 16 residues. The CDR3 protein is CASSHLEGQLNTEAFF. CDR3 sequence (DNA): TGTGCCAGCAGCCATCTTGAGGGACAGTTGAACACTGAAGCTTTCTTT.